The present TCR beta chain was sequenced within a study of T-cell reconstitution after alpha-beta-depleted transplantation in children (dated by TCRdb to the mid-2010s). About the investigation overall: Using TCR repertoire profiling, the study followed T-cell immune reconstitution in a quantitative way in children after TCRalphabeta/CD19-depleted allogeneic hematopoietic cell transplantation.

Remarks on this clonotype: What this receptor recognizes is not known. Base qualities are missing; no much larger clone stands one base away.

The library was generated by PCR. The sequencing machine was an Illumina HiSeq 2500. TCR libraries were prepared with molecular barcoding, using unique molecular identifiers to normalize TCRbeta repertoire quantification. TCRdb reworked the public reads: Q25 trimming with fastp, MiXCR clone assembly, productive beta chains retained. Identical CDR3 protein sequences are pooled into one entry, listed with their most common genes and DNA. Present in this sample are around 400,000 distinct CDR3 sequences, roughly 21% of which were seen just once. The leading ten clones occupy approximately 3.8% of the sample. The germline V gene yields MDHEN for CDR1 and SYDVKM for CDR2. Trimming leaves V shorter by 5 bases and J shorter by 2 bases, with the junction holding 8 bases beyond the gene matches. Reading from cysteine to phenylalanine, the CDR3 counts 15 amino acids. The CDR3 DNA has 45 bases and is translated from base 1.

Sequenced material: PBMCs from the stem cell graft donor, taken from the stem cell graft. This TCR derives from a human donor who donated a stem cell graft to a child with acute myeloid leukemia. Recombination joined TRBV28 with TRBJ2-5; 7 of the junction bases match TRBD2. The DNA sequence is TGTGCCAGCAGTCCCCACGGGCGGGGGCAAGAGACCCAGTACTTC. It is translated as CASSPHGRGQETQYF.